The rows below give T cell receptor beta chains drawn from one sample of a study of blood T cells in healthy people across ages. TCRdb re-called the 5' RACE reads with MiXCR, one entry per CDR3 protein. The sample has 1.8 million or so distinct CDR3 sequences, around 42% seen once. Specimen: blood. These receptors originate from a human donor in good health. Each CDR3 is given with its conserved first and last residue. Rows give clone size only sometimes, using once, few, many, or a class for an expanded clone.

few | TRBV7-9 | CASSRRKINEQYF
many | TRBV20-1 | CSARDRVRGYTF
few | TRBV20-1 | CSARGTATDTQYF
- | TRBV12-3/TRBV12-4 | CASSYGQARNIQYF
- | TRBV28 | CASSPEDSSPSYEQYF
- | TRBV6-5 | CASSSGNYYEQYF
few | TRBV12-5 | CASGPTGTGGGEQYF
few | TRBV4-3 | CASSQVMVDRENGYTF
- | TRBV20-1 | CSARIGGRGNQPQHF
- | TRBV7-2 | CASSKRDRALISGANVLTF
- | TRBV15 | CATSPTGSGASNYGYTF
- | TRBV4-1 | CASSQEAANTGELFF
- | TRBV6-5 | CASRPQPEGYGYTF
- | TRBV5-1 | CASSYDGANQPQHF
few | TRBV15 | CATSFGIAYEQYF
- | TRBV4-2 | CASSQDPTSGGLDTQYF